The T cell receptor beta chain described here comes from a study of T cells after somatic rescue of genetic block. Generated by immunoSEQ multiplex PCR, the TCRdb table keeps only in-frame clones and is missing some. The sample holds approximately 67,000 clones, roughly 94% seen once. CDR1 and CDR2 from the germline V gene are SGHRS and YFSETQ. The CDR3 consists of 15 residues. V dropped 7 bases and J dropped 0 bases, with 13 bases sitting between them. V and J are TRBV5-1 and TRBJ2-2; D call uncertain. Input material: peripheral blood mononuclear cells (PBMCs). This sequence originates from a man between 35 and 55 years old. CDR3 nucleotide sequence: TGCGCCAGCCGCCGGACGGTCCCGAACACCGGGGAGCTGTTTTTT. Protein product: CASRRTVPNTGELFF.